These 16 T cell receptor beta chains came from one sample sequenced in a study of control samples from healthy donors and cancer patients. Assay used: immunoSEQ multiplex PCR; TCRdb lists only in-frame clones, some missing. Counted here are around 30,000 clones, 70% to 90% occurring once; the ten biggest clones make up 6.5% to 8%. Sequences were obtained from PBMCs. These receptors were collected from a woman in her sixties with head and neck cancer.

V and J are TRBV18 and TRBJ2-5, with D unclear. In germline, CDR1 is KGHSH, CDR2 LQKENI. This CDR3 spans 13 amino acids. Trimming left V 1 base short and J 4 bases short, with 7 bases between. CDR3 bases: TGTGCCAGCTCACCACACGCCTCAGAGACCCAGTACTTC. This gives the protein CASSPHASETQYF.

This rearrangement joins TRBV24-1 to TRBJ1-2, with a tentative D call TRBD1 (5 bases). The germline V gene has CDR1 KGHDR and CDR2 SFDVKD. This CDR3 contains 15 residues. V was trimmed by 4 bases and J by 3 bases, leaving 14 bases between them. The CDR3 spells CATSEQAGEDYGYTF. For the CDR3, the DNA is TGTGCCACCAGTGAACAGGCCGGGGAGGACTATGGCTACACCTTC.

This clone was observed a single time. The chain carries TRBV6-5 and TRBJ1-1, with a weak D call TRBD1 (5 bases). The V end was cut by 7 bases, the J end by 4 bases, with 10 bases between. CDR3 length: 12 amino acids. Germline V CDR1 and CDR2: MNHEY, SVGAGI. Written as DNA, the CDR3 is TGTGCCAGCACAACTGGGGGCACTGAAGCTTTCTTT. The encoded protein is CASTTGGTEAFF.

The genes are TRBV7-9 and TRBJ2-1; D is unclear. V lost 5 bases and J 2 bases, leaving 13 bases between the germline ends. The CDR3 runs to 15 residues. In germline, CDR1 is SEHNR, CDR2 FQNEAQ (reference sequence). For the CDR3, the DNA is TGTGCCAGCAGCGACGTAAAGCTTCCCTACAATGAGCAGTTCTTC. Translation gives CASSDVKLPYNEQFF.

The chain has TRBV3-1 (or the pseudogene TRBV3-2) and TRBJ2-1, with 12 nucleotides matching TRBD2. CDR3 length: 15 amino acids. Losses at the gene ends were 4 bases for V and 7 bases for J; bases not matched to a gene: 5. The germline CDR1 and CDR2 sequences are LGHDT and YNNKEL (reference sequence). The CDR3 reads CASSPTSGGHNEQFF. Here the CDR3 DNA reads TGTGCCAGCAGCCCTACTAGCGGGGGGCATAATGAGCAGTTCTTC.

The chain carries TRBV6-5 and TRBJ1-4; D ambiguous. The germline V gene has CDR1 MNHEY and CDR2 SVGAGI. CDR3 size: 13 residues. V gave up 11 bases and J gave up 3 bases, with 13 bases separating them. Written as DNA, the CDR3 is TGTGCCGGAAACCGGGCCCCTAATGAAAAACTGTTTTTT. Its translation is CAGNRAPNEKLFF.

This clone was seen just once. The CDR3 DNA reads as TGCGCCAGCAGCTTGGAGGGGAGGTATATAAACTCAGACGACATGAACACTGAAGCTTTCTTT. Encoded protein: CASSLEGRYINSDDMNTEAFF. The genes are TRBV5-1 and TRBJ1-1, with D maybe TRBD1 (5 bases). V shed 0 bases and J shed 0 bases, with 27 bases lying between them. This CDR3 has 21 residues. Germline V gene sequence: CDR1 SGHRS, CDR2 YFSETQ.

This sequence joins TRBV24-1 and TRBJ2-1, with a tentative D call TRBD2 (6 bases). In germline, CDR1 is KGHDR, CDR2 SFDVKD. This CDR3 is built from 13 residues. V was shortened by 1 base and J by 7 bases, with 7 bases between the two germline ends. The CDR3 reads CATSDFGGNEQFF. The CDR3 DNA follows: TGTGCCACCAGTGATTTTGGAGGGAATGAGCAGTTCTTC.

This rearrangement joins TRBV7-9 to TRBJ2-3; possibly TRBD2 for D (6 bases). Per germline, CDR1 SEHNR and CDR2 FQNEAQ (reference sequence). Between the trimmed V and J ends, which lost 4 bases and 3 bases, there was a span of 17 bases. The CDR3 consists of 16 residues. The chain's CDR3 is CASSSPRREATDTQYF. In nucleotides, the CDR3 is TGTGCCAGCAGCTCCCCGCGGAGGGAGGCAACAGATACGCAGTATTTT.

The chain links TRBV7-3 to TRBJ2-3, with D hard to call. With 3 bases removed from V and 6 bases from J, the gap between germline ends came to 10 bases. This CDR3 contains 13 residues. The germline gives CDR1 SGHTA, CDR2 FQGTGA. The CDR3 is CASSFSSGDTQYF. As DNA, the CDR3 is TGTGCCAGCAGCTTCTCGTCCGGCGATACGCAGTATTTT.

The chain recombines TRBV12-5 with TRBJ1-5; possible D gene TRBD1, 6 bases. CDR1 LGHNT and CDR2 FRNRAP come from the germline V gene. V lost 1 base to trimming and J lost 5 bases, with 12 bases between them. The CDR3 runs to 15 residues. CDR3 loop: CASGLAHRVDQPQHF. The DNA for the CDR3 is TGTGCTAGTGGTTTGGCTCACAGGGTAGATCAGCCCCAGCATTTT. Filled out from reference TRBV12-5 and TRBJ1-5, the complete variable domain reads DARVTQTPRHKVTEMGQEVTMRCQPILGHNTVFWYRQTMMQGLELLAYFRNRAPLDDSGMPKDRFSAEMPDATLATLKIQPSEPRDSAVYFCASGLAHRVDQPQHFGDGTRLSIL.

This rearrangement joins TRBV2 to TRBJ2-1; 7 nucleotides agree with TRBD1. CDR1 and CDR2 (germline): SNHLY, FYNNEI. V dropped 3 bases and J dropped 8; count of bases not matched to a gene: 7. The CDR3 contains 14 residues. CDR3 in amino acids: CASSEVGGRDEQFF. As DNA, the CDR3 is TGTGCCAGCAGTGAGGTAGGGGGCAGAGATGAGCAGTTCTTC.

The rearrangement links TRBV5-1 to TRBJ2-5; D may be TRBD1 (6 bases). CDR3 length equals 14 residues. The V end lost 4 bases, the J end lost 5 bases, and 15 bases lay between the germline ends. Looked up from germline, CDR1 is SGHRS and CDR2 is YFSETQ. CDR3 residues: CASSRRRDTETQYF. Here the CDR3 DNA reads TGCGCCAGCAGCCGTAGACGGGACACGGAGACCCAGTACTTC.

The DNA of the CDR3 is TGTGCCAGCAGATATGTTGCAGGTGTTATGAACACTGAAGCTTTCTTT. Its protein is CASRYVAGVMNTEAFF. This sequence joins TRBV27 and TRBJ1-1, with unresolved D. Trimming shortened V by 6 bases and J by 0 bases, and 17 bases separated the two germline ends. There are 16 residues in the CDR3. Germline V CDR1 and CDR2: MNHEY, SMNVEV (reference sequence).

The chain has TRBV10-1 and TRBJ2-3; 7 positions match TRBD2. V shed 11 bases, J shed 5 bases, and the junction held 10 bases outside the gene matches. The CDR3 runs 13 residues. CDR1 is WNHNN and CDR2 is SYGVQD in the germline V gene (reference sequence). The CDR3 region has the DNA TGCGCCGCCTCGGCGGGAGCACGAGATACGCAGTATTTT. Amino acid sequence: CAASAGARDTQYF.

The chain joins TRBV6-1 to TRBJ2-1; D is uncertain. This CDR3 comprises 13 residues. CDR1 MNHNS and CDR2 SASEGT come from the germline V gene. V dropped 3 bases and J dropped 4 bases, with 7 bases sitting between them. Here the CDR3 reads CASSDFQYNEQFF. DNA of the CDR3: TGTGCCAGCAGTGATTTTCAGTACAATGAGCAGTTCTTC.